One sample yielded the 21 T cell receptor beta chains listed below, sequenced in a study of metastatic and nonmetastatic thyroid tumors. All patients were treatment-naive before thyroid surgery. Using MiXCR, TCRdb re-called clones from the PCR reads. The top ten clones hold around 3.1% of a sample with tens of thousands of clones, less than 20% of them seen once. The source material was blood. These receptors all come from a female donor with papillary thyroid cancer or a benign thyroid nodule (not recorded which). Some clones in this sample may be carry-over from other donors' samples.

Turning to this clone: The junction departs from germline at one end; a sequencing error may be responsible. Other DNA variants within this sample encode the same CDR3. CDR3 coding DNA: TGTGCCACGAGTGGCTCGCGGGAGATCAATGAGCAGTTCTTC. Amino acids: CATSGSREINEQFF. The chain employs TRBV24-1 and TRBJ2-1, with TRBD2 identical over 7 bases. Germline V lookup: CDR1 KGHDR, CDR2 SFDVKD. This CDR3 has 14 residues.

This clone was picked up many times. This chain joins TRBV11-2 and TRBJ2-7; 10 nucleotides align to TRBD2. The trim removed 4 bases at V and 7 bases at J, leaving 10 bases unmatched. This CDR3 region has 15 residues. The germline V gene has CDR1 SGHAT and CDR2 FQNNGV. The CDR3 here is CASSYGLADSWEQYF. In DNA form, the CDR3 reads TGTGCCAGCAGCTACGGACTAGCGGACTCCTGGGAGCAGTACTTC.

A note on this clone: It may be a read error: a sequence one base away is much more abundant. J is TRBJ1-6 and V is TRBV5-4; 8 nucleotides agree with TRBD1. Germline loops: CDR1 SGHNT, CDR2 YYREEE (reference sequence). The CDR3 loop spans 15 amino acids. CDR3 region: CSSSRGQVNNSPLHF. The CDR3 DNA reads TGTTCCAGCAGCAGGGGACAGGTTAATAATTCACCCCTCCACTTT.

This clone occurred many times. The chain is built from TRBV5-1 and TRBJ2-5; 8 nucleotides match TRBD2. V trimming: 0 bases; J trimming: 4 bases; junction bases outside the gene matches: 5. The CDR3 loop spans 15 amino acids. Looked up from germline, CDR1 is SGHRS and CDR2 is YFSETQ. The CDR3 nucleotides read TGCGCCAGCAGCTTGGCGGGAGGGCCGTTAGAGACCCAGTACTTC. Amino acid sequence: CASSLAGGPLETQYF.

This clone occurred a few times. A much larger clone differs by one base, so this may be a read error. The V call is TRBV29-1, the J call TRBJ2-1; D call uncertain. There are 10 residues in the CDR3. The V gene lost 8 bases and the J gene lost 7 bases, with 9 bases spanning the gap. Germline V lookup: CDR1 SQVTM, CDR2 ANQGSEA. The chain's CDR3 is CSSMDNEQFF. CDR3 bases: TGCAGCTCTATGGATAATGAGCAGTTCTTC.

This clone was observed at least ten times. The rearrangement links TRBV15 to TRBJ2-7; D ambiguous. V lost 0 bases to trimming and J lost 0 bases, with 9 bases between them. This CDR3 spans 15 amino acids. Germline loops: CDR1 LNHNV, CDR2 YYDKDF (reference sequence). The CDR3 DNA reads as TGTGCCACCAGCAGAGATTCGAGTCCCTCCTACGAGCAGTACTTC. Residues: CATSRDSSPSYEQYF.

A remark on this clone: The sample has other DNA sequences that encode this CDR3 too. This chain joins TRBV30 and TRBJ2-7; TRBD1 aligns across 7 bases. Losses at the gene ends were 0 bases for V and 2 bases for J; bases not matched to a gene: 4. Germline CDR1 is GTSNPN and CDR2 is SVGIG (reference sequence). The CDR3 runs to 14 residues. In nucleotides, the CDR3 is TGTGCCTGGAGTGTGGCCGGGACAGCCTACGAGCAGTACTTC. This codes for CAWSVAGTAYEQYF.

In its sample, this clone was seen many times. The V call is TRBV7-9, the J call TRBJ2-3, with TRBD2 matching over 7 bases. Germline values: CDR1 SEHNR, CDR2 FQNEAQ (reference sequence). The CDR3 extends over 15 amino acids. The V segment lost 5 bases and the J segment 2 bases; nucleotides outside the gene matches: 7. CDR3 region: CASSLTAGTTDTQYF. As DNA, the CDR3 is TGTGCCAGCAGCCTGACAGCGGGGACCACAGATACGCAGTATTTT.

This clone occurred many times. V gene TRBV2 combines with J gene TRBJ2-5, with D tentatively TRBD1 or TRBD2 (5 bases each). V was cut by 6 bases and J by 2 bases, with 22 bases left in between. CDR1 SNHLY and CDR2 FYNNEI come from the germline V gene. The CDR3 runs 17 residues. DNA for the CDR3: TGTGCCAGCAGCCGTAGGGGTCGTCTAGCACGACAAGAGACCCAGTACTTC. Translated: CASSRRGRLARQETQYF. The full variable domain, in which reference TRBV2 and TRBJ2-5 provide the parts outside the CDR3, is EPEVTQTPSHQVTQMGQEVILRCVPISNHLYFYWYRQILGQKVEFLVSFYNNEISEKSEIFDDQFSVERPDGSNFTLKIRSTKLEDSAMYFCASSRRGRLARQETQYFGPGTRLLVL.

This clone was detected ten times or more. This sequence joins TRBV5-1 and TRBJ1-1; no clear D gene. Germline CDR1 SGHRS, CDR2 YFSETQ. The germline V and J ends were trimmed by 3 bases and 2 bases, with 8 bases remaining between them. The CDR3 length is 13 residues. The CDR3 DNA is TGCGCCAGCAGCTCCGACGGCAACACTGAAGCTTTCTTT. Protein: CASSSDGNTEAFF.

This chain connects TRBV20-1 to TRBJ2-7; no clear D. This CDR3 has 13 amino acids. Trimming pared 1 base from V and 2 bases from J, leaving 9 bases between. Germline assignment: CDR1 DFQATT and CDR2 SNEGSKA (reference sequence). CDR3 bases: TGCAGTGCTAGAGGGCCGGCAACCTACGAGCAGTACTTC. Translated: CSARGPATYEQYF.

This clone turned up a few times. A much larger clone differs by one base, so this may be a read error. Other DNA sequences of this sample code for an identical CDR3. This rearrangement joins TRBV11-1 to TRBJ2-3, with TRBD2 identical over 13 bases. This CDR3 comprises 16 residues. Germline CDR1 is SGHAT and CDR2 is FQDESV (reference sequence). CDR3 in DNA: TGTGCCAGCAGCTTGGGACTAGCGGGAAACACAGATACTCAGTATTTT. Residues: CASSLGLAGNTDTQYF. The whole variable domain, filled in from reference TRBV11-1 and TRBJ2-3, reads EAEVAQSPRYKITEKSQAVAFWCDPISGHATLYWYRQILGQGPELLVQFQDESVVDDSQLPKDRFSAERLKGVDSTLKIQPAELGDSAMYLCASSLGLAGNTDTQYFGPGTRLTVL.

This clone has at least ten counts. This chain uses TRBV6-1 with TRBJ1-1; no reliable D call. The CDR3 contains 14 residues. Trimming pared 5 bases from V and 1 base from J, leaving 11 bases between. Germline V lookup: CDR1 MNHNS, CDR2 SASEGT. This CDR3 reads CASSFFSRNTEAFF. DNA for the CDR3: TGTGCCAGCAGTTTCTTTTCCAGGAACACTGAAGCTTTCTTT.

Concerning this clone itself: A single base separates this from a much larger clone, so it may be a read error. The chain combines TRBV7-9 with TRBJ2-5, with TRBD2 matching 10 bases. CDR1 and CDR2 from the germline V gene are SEHNR and FQNEAQ (reference sequence). Germline trimming cut 10 bases from V and 4 bases from J; bases unmatched to any gene: 12. This CDR3 comprises 15 residues. CDR3 protein: CAISTLAGEGETQYF. The CDR3 region has the DNA TGTGCCATCAGTACCCTAGCGGGAGAGGGAGAGACCCAGTACTTC.

This clone has ten or more counts. The sample contains more than one DNA sequence encoding this CDR3. The DNA for the CDR3 is TGTGCCAGCAGCCCCCAAGAGGCGGGAGGACTCTACAATGAGCAGTTCTTC. Its translation: CASSPQEAGGLYNEQFF. V is TRBV28 and J is TRBJ2-1; TRBD2 matches 8 bases. J gave up 3 bases and V 6 bases, and 13 bases lay outside the gene matches. Germline CDR1 and CDR2: MDHEN and SYDVKM. This CDR3 comprises 17 residues.

Many counts were recorded for this clone. The J gene is TRBJ1-4, the V gene TRBV10-3, with D uncertain. Germline assignment: CDR1 ENHRY and CDR2 SYGVKD. Trimming cost V 6 bases and J 1 base, with 6 bases left between them. The CDR3 has 13 amino acids. This CDR3 is CAISAGTNEKLFF. The CDR3 DNA reads TGTGCCATCAGCGCCGGAACTAATGAAAAACTGTTTTTT.

At least ten counts were recorded for this clone. J is TRBJ1-5 and V is TRBV30, with D uncertain. V lost 1 base and J lost 2, with 6 bases in between. Germline V gene data show CDR1 as GTSNPN and CDR2 as SVGIG (reference sequence). CDR3 length: 13 amino acids. The chain's CDR3 is CAWSGGGNQPQHF. In DNA form, the CDR3 reads TGTGCCTGGAGTGGCGGGGGCAATCAGCCCCAGCATTTT.

This clone has ten or more counts. The V gene is TRBV30, the J gene TRBJ1-1; TRBD1 might be the D (5 bases). V lost 4 bases, J lost 5 bases, and 11 bases lay in between. Germline V gene data show CDR1 as GTSNPN and CDR2 as SVGIG (reference sequence). The CDR3 totals 12 residues. CDR3 residues: CAWNGGGTEAFF. CDR3 sequence (DNA): TGTGCCTGGAATGGGGGTGGGACTGAAGCTTTCTTT.

This clone was detected many times. The chain links TRBV20-1 to TRBJ2-3; 8 bases align to TRBD1. This CDR3 region has 16 residues. Germline lookup yields CDR1 DFQATT and CDR2 SNEGSKA (reference sequence). Germline trimming cut 6 bases from V and 1 base from J; bases unmatched to any gene: 12. CDR3 residues: CSATQATGARTDTQYF. Written as DNA, the CDR3 is TGCAGTGCCACACAAGCGACAGGGGCCCGCACAGATACGCAGTATTTT.

This clone was detected ten times or more. Germline and junction disagree at one end, which may indicate a read error. The genes are TRBV24-1 and TRBJ2-3, with D possibly TRBD2 on 10 matching bases. CDR1 is KGHDR and CDR2 is SFDVKD in the germline V gene. This CDR3 spans 16 amino acids. The CDR3 coding sequence is TGTGCCACCAGTGACCCAGGACTAGCGGACAGGGGTACGCAGTGTTTT. Its translation: CATSDPGLADRGTQCF.

This clone was found many times. The rearrangement links TRBV2 to TRBJ2-7; D uncertain. CDR1 SNHLY and CDR2 FYNNEI come from the germline V gene. The CDR3 has 13 residues. V lost 7 bases to trimming and J lost 0 bases, with 10 bases between them. The CDR3 loop reads CASTGSSSYEQYF. CDR3 bases: TGTGCCAGCACGGGCAGCTCCTCCTACGAGCAGTACTTC.